This T cell receptor (beta chain) emerged from a study of OX40 agonist ivuxolimab in advanced cancers. For the study at large: Dose-escalation cases comprised hepatocellular carcinoma, melanoma, renal cell or head and neck cancer.

Assay used: immunoSEQ multiplex PCR; TCRdb lists only in-frame clones, some missing. The sample shows approximately 58,000 clones, approximately 84% of them seen only once. With respect to this clone: The same CDR3 also results from other DNA sequences found in this sample.

In germline, CDR1 is SEHNR, CDR2 FQNEAQ (reference sequence). The germline V and J ends were trimmed by 1 base and 9 bases, with 4 bases remaining between them. The CDR3 extends over 12 amino acids. The receptor's source is an adult with an advanced solid tumor such as melanoma, head and neck, liver or kidney cancer. Sequences were derived from CD4+ or CD8+ T cells sorted from blood, sampled in a trial of the OX40 agonist ivuxolimab. This rearrangement joins TRBV7-9 to TRBJ1-6, with D unclear. The CDR3 loop is CASSLDGSPLHF. CDR3 sequence (DNA): TGTGCCAGCAGCTTAGATGGTTCACCCCTCCACTTT.